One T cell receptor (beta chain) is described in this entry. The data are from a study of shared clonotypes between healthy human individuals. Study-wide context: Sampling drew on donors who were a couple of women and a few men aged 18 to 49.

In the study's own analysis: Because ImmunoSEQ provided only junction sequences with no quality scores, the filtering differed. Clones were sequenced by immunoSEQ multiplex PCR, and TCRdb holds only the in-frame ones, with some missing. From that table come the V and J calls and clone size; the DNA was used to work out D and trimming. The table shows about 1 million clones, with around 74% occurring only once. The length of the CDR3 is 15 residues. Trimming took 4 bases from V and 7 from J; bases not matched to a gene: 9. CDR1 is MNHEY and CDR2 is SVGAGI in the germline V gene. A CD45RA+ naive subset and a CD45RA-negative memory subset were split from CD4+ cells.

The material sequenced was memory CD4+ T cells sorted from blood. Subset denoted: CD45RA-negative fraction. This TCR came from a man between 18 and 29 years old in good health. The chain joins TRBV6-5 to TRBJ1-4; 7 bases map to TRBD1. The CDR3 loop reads CASSWRQGGGEKLFF. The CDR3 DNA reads TGTGCCAGCAGTTGGAGACAGGGTGGTGGTGAAAAACTGTTTTTT.